This T cell receptor (beta chain) is drawn from a study of T-cell reconstitution after alpha-beta-depleted transplantation in children. Germline V CDR1 and CDR2: SGHVS, FNYEAQ. J lost 10 bases, V lost 4 bases, and 9 bases had no gene match. The CDR3 contains 16 residues. Library preparation (for TCRbeta) was performed with unique molecular identifiers. TCRdb itself ran the PCR reads through MiXCR, one entry per CDR3 protein. The profile shows some 290,000 distinct CDR3 sequences, approximately 20% of them singletons. This receptor was obtained from a male patient younger than 18 who had a stem cell transplant for acute lymphoblastic leukemia, so the T cells may come from the graft donor. This rearrangement joins TRBV7-6 to TRBJ2-1; 14 positions match TRBD2. The sample was PBMCs, mostly from graft donor cells, taken 180 days after TCRalphabeta/CD19-depleted stem cell transplant. CDR3 residues: CASSSPGTSGSGEQFF. DNA for the CDR3: TGTGCCAGCAGCTCCCCCGGGACTAGCGGGAGCGGGGAGCAGTTCTTC.